The text below deals with one T cell receptor beta chain. The entry originates in a study of human T cells and chemical hapten exposure. Study-level background: Patients, mostly women, had alopecia areata, alopecia totalis or alopecia universalis.

The time point is: patch test 1, 2 weeks after DPC sensitization. Treatment defined: therapeutic diphenylcyclopropenone sensitization with weekly scalp DPC. In every case, blood was obtained before the patch test was applied. Unfractionated whole blood was the source from which total RNA was extracted. The length of the CDR3 is 15 residues. Germline V gene sequence: CDR1 SGHTA, CDR2 FQGNSA. The V gene end was trimmed by 4 bases and the J gene end by 4 bases; junction bases not matched to a gene: 5. TCRdb re-derived calls from the RACE reads in MiXCR, one entry per CDR3 protein. The sample lists tens of thousands of distinct CDR3 sequences, 10% to 13% occurring once.

The specimen was whole blood, collected in connection with sensitization to the hapten diphenylcyclopropenone (DPC). The receptor was isolated from a man aged 35 to 55 with alopecia areata. Some clones in this sample may be carry-over from other donors' samples. This sequence joins TRBV7-2 and TRBJ1-3; 9 bases are shared with TRBD1. CDR3 in DNA: TGTGCCAGCAGCTCGACAGGGGGGGGGGGAAACACCATATATTTT. It translates to CASSSTGGGGNTIYF.